This T cell receptor (beta chain) came from a study of a mutant IDH1 vaccine in newly diagnosed glioma. Study-wide context: Previous treatment comprised radiotherapy, temozolomide, or both, mostly both.

The time point: week 11, during vaccination. Topical imiquimod accompanied each vaccine dose, which consisted of 300 ug of mutant IDH1 20-mer peptide. This clone was detected a few times. Its antigen remains unknown. TCRdb's table, derived via immunoSEQ multiplex PCR, lists solely in-frame clones and lacks some. The table records around 120,000 clones, just under 80% of them present only once. The CDR3 sequence is 14 residues long. Per germline, CDR1 LGHNA and CDR2 YSLEER. The V end lost 0 bases, the J end lost 1 base, and 6 bases lay between the germline ends. The V gene is TRBV4-3, the J gene TRBJ1-1; D not certain. This TCR came from a man aged 40-49 years with glioma. The material sequenced was PBMCs, taken from a glioma patient whose treatment included an IDH1 peptide vaccine. CDR3: CASSQDRGNTEAFF. CDR3 DNA sequence: TGCGCCAGCAGCCAAGACCGGGGGAACACTGAAGCTTTCTTT.